These T cell receptor beta chains were read from a single sample in a study of cytomegalovirus exposure and HLA in healthy donors. Generated by immunoSEQ multiplex PCR, the TCRdb table keeps only in-frame clones and is missing some. Found here are 60,000 to 85,000 clones, 78% of them singletons; the top ten hold around 1.5%. Material for sequencing was PBMCs. All receptors derive from a man aged 35 to 55 in good health and CMV-seronegative. The CDR3 runs from the conserved cysteine through the conserved F or W. A D gene is named only where the DNA matches it firmly. Size values are once, few and many counts, or a class for expanded clones, and some rows have none.

>TRBV28|17|TRBD1|once|TRBJ2-7
TGTGCCAGCAGTTGGCCCTTACCAGGGGGTGCGGCCTACGAGCAGTACTTC
CASSWPLPGGAAYEQYF
>TRBV28|21|TRBD2|few|TRBJ2-1
TGTGCCAGCAGTTCCCACCCTTGGACTAGCGGGAGGTTTAGCTCCTACAATGAGCAGTTCTTC
CASSSHPWTSGRFSSYNEQFF
>TRBV5-4|14|-|-|TRBJ2-2
TGTGCCAGCAGCTCGACAGGGAACACCGGGGAGCTGTTTTTT
CASSSTGNTGELFF
>TRBV28|15|-|-|TRBJ1-3
TGTGCCAGCAGCCGGACACCTTCCTCTGGAAACACCATATATTTT
CASSRTPSSGNTIYF
>TRBV2|14|TRBD1|-|TRBJ2-7
TGTGCCAGTCTATCCGGGACAGGGGGCCACGAGCAGTACTTC
CASLSGTGGHEQYF
>TRBV6-1|15|TRBD2|-|TRBJ2-1
TGTGCCAGCAGCCCTACCGCGGGAGATTCCAATGAGCAGTTCTTC
CASSPTAGDSNEQFF
>TRBV4-1|14|-|-|TRBJ1-5
TGCGCCAGCAGCCAAGTGGGGCTAAATCAGCCCCAGCATTTT
CASSQVGLNQPQHF
>TRBV25-1|13|TRBD1|-|TRBJ1-2
TGTGCCAGTTCAGCCCAGGGGGCAGGCGGCTACACCTTC
CASSAQGAGGYTF
>TRBV11-2|15|-|-|TRBJ2-1
TGTGCCAGCAGCTTAGCGGGAGTTTCCTACAATGAGCAGTTCTTC
CASSLAGVSYNEQFF
>TRBV7-9|14|-|-|TRBJ2-7
TGTGCCAGCAGCCCCCCCAGCGTAACCTACGAGCAGTACTTC
CASSPPSVTYEQYF
>TRBV7-7|13|-|-|TRBJ2-1
TGTGCTAGCAGCTTGACTATAAACAATGAGCAGTTCTTC
CASSLTINNEQFF
>TRBV9|16|TRBD2|-|TRBJ2-3
TGTGCCAGCAGCCGTCCCTGGGCGGGAGGTGGAGATACGCAGTATTTT
CASSRPWAGGGDTQYF
>TRBV9|13|TRBD1|-|TRBJ2-7
TGTGCCAGCAGCACCGGGACAGAGTACGAGCAGTACTTC
CASSTGTEYEQYF
>TRBV4-1|17|-|-|TRBJ2-1
TGCGCCAGCAGCCCTGGTTGGGTGCGGAGCTCCTACAATGAGCAGTTCTTC
CASSPGWVRSSYNEQFF
>TRBV5-1|12|-|-|TRBJ2-2
TGCGCCAGCAGCTTCGGTACCGGGGAGCTGTTTTTT
CASSFGTGELFF
>TRBV5-6|15|-|-|TRBJ1-1
TGTGCCAGCAGCACGGATGATACCCGGCGGACTGAAGCTTTCTTT
CASSTDDTRRTEAFF
>TRBV9|17|TRBD2|-|TRBJ2-2
TGTGCCAGCAGCGCGGGGGGACTAGTGGAGAACACCGGGGAGCTGTTTTTT
CASSAGGLVENTGELFF
>TRBV6-4|15|-|-|TRBJ2-1
TGTGCCAGCAGTGACCCTGAGGGCCAAAGCAATGAGCAGTTCTTC
CASSDPEGQSNEQFF
>TRBV7-9|15|-|-|TRBJ2-7
TGTGCCAGCAGCTTAGACGACTACAGCTCCTACGAGCAGTACTTC
CASSLDDYSSYEQYF
>TRBV5-6|14|TRBD1|-|TRBJ2-7
TGTGCCAGCAGTTTTAGGGGAGGGACAGGGGGCTTGTACTTC
CASSFRGGTGGLYF
>TRBV11-3|17|TRBD2|-|TRBJ2-7
TGTGCCAGCAGCCACTCTAGCGGGAGTCCCAAAATCTACGAGCAGTACTTC
CASSHSSGSPKIYEQYF
>TRBV10-3|12|-|few|TRBJ1-1
TGTGCCATCACAGGGTCGGGCACTGAAGCTTTCTTT
CAITGSGTEAFF
>TRBV7-8|15|-|-|TRBJ2-4
TGTGCCAGCAGCGCCGGACTACTAACCAAAAACATTCAGTACTTC
CASSAGLLTKNIQYF
>TRBV5-1|14|-|-|TRBJ2-5
TGCGCCAGCAGCTTCGGGACAAACCAAGAGACCCAGTACTTC
CASSFGTNQETQYF
>TRBV18|17|-|-|TRBJ2-4
TGTGCCAGCTCACCCGCAGGGGGCGGGGGAAACCCAAACATTCAGTACTTC
CASSPAGGGGNPNIQYF
>TRBV7-8|13|-|-|TRBJ1-1
TGTGCCAGCAGCATAGACTCGAACACTGAAGCTTTCTTT
CASSIDSNTEAFF
>TRBV6-6|12|-|-|TRBJ2-7
TGTGCCAGCGGGACAAACCAGTACGAGCAGTACTTC
CASGTNQYEQYF
>TRBV15|12|-|-|TRBJ1-2
TGTGCCACCAGCAGAGATCAGTATGGCTACACCTTC
CATSRDQYGYTF
>TRBV2|14|TRBD2|-|TRBJ2-7
TGTGCCAGCAGAGCTAGCGGGGTCCCCTACGAGCAGTACTTC
CASRASGVPYEQYF
>TRBV7-6|13|-|-|TRBJ1-1
TGTGCCAGCAGCTCACAGACGAACACTGAAGCTTTCTTT
CASSSQTNTEAFF
>TRBV5-4|15|-|-|TRBJ2-3
TGTGCCAGCAGCTTGTATAGTGGGGGCACAGAAGGGCAGTATTTT
CASSLYSGGTEGQYF
>TRBV7-2|15|-|-|TRBJ1-4
TGTGCCAGCAGCTTTCAGGGAGGCTACAATGAAAAACTGTTTTTT
CASSFQGGYNEKLFF
>TRBV7-2|16|-|few|TRBJ2-3
TGTGCCAGCAGCTTAGCGTCGGGGGGCTCGACAGATACGCAGTATTTT
CASSLASGGSTDTQYF
>TRBV27|14|TRBD2|once|TRBJ2-2
TGTGCCAGCACAGGGAGGGCTAACACCGGGGAGCTGTTTTTT
CASTGRANTGELFF
>TRBV2|17|-|-|TRBJ2-6
TGTGCCAGCAGTCCAATCGCAAGGACAGCTGGGGCCAACGGCCTGACTTTC
CASSPIARTAGANGLTF
>TRBV7-9|15|-|few|TRBJ2-1
TGTGCCAGCAGCTTAAGAGGGAGCTCCTACAATGAGCAGTTCTTC
CASSLRGSSYNEQFF
>TRBV11-1|14|-|-|TRBJ1-4
TGTGCCAGCAGCCGCGCGGGTTTGGGCGAAAAACTGTTTTTT
CASSRAGLGEKLFF
>TRBV14|14|TRBD1|-|TRBJ1-2
TGTGCCAGCAGTGGACAGGGGGCTAACTATGGCTACACCTTC
CASSGQGANYGYTF
>TRBV6-1|14|-|medium-sized|TRBJ1-4
TGTGCCAGCGGGCGACAGACAACTAATGAAAAACTGTTTTTT
CASGRQTTNEKLFF
>TRBV6-6|15|TRBD2|-|TRBJ2-3
TGTGCCAGCAATCACGGGAGGGCGGGCACAGATACGCAGTATTTT
CASNHGRAGTDTQYF